One sample yielded the 20 T cell receptor beta chains listed below, sequenced in a study of beta chain features in type 1 diabetes. These TCRs' antigens remain unknown. All of the isolated RNA was reverse transcribed, so expressed TCRB transcripts were sequenced. Sequencing used immunoSEQ multiplex PCR; TCRdb keeps in-frame clones, though not all of them. The repertoire holds approximately 600,000 clones, around 12% seen once, with 0.09% to 0.15% in the top ten. Study-wide results and limits: Type 1 diabetes patients showed a moderate but significant shortening of TCRB CDR3s in all four CD4+ subsets.

The sequenced material came from naive CD4+ T cells from blood. The receptor source for this set is a young man with type 1 diabetes.

As to this clone: Other DNA sequences in this sample translate to the same CDR3. The genes are TRBV9 and TRBJ2-5; 8 bases line up with TRBD1. CDR1 is SGDLS, CDR2 YYNGEE, per germline. V lost 0 bases, J lost 0 bases, and 4 bases stayed unmatched. The CDR3 length is 16 residues. CDR3 nucleotide sequence: TGTGCCAGCAGCGTAGTAGCAGGGGGCCACCAAGAGACCCAGTACTTC. It translates to CASSVVAGGHQETQYF.

The chain recombines TRBV27 with TRBJ2-2, with D possibly TRBD1 on 6 matching bases. This CDR3 spans 14 amino acids. V was cut by 6 bases and J by 5 bases, with 13 bases left in between. Germline V gene lookup returns CDR1 MNHEY and CDR2 SMNVEV (reference sequence). The CDR3 region has the DNA TGTGCCAGCAGCACCACAGGGTTTACCGGGGAGCTGTTTTTT. Amino acids: CASSTTGFTGELFF.

The chain has TRBV14 and TRBJ2-1, with D perhaps TRBD1 (6 bases). CDR3 length: 17 residues. Germline CDR1 reads SGHDN; CDR2 reads FVKESK. Trimming removed 5 bases from V and 1 base from J, with 18 bases in between. CDR3 sequence reads: CASSGLNHRVSYNEQFF. The CDR3, as DNA: TGTGCCAGCAGCGGACTTAATCACAGGGTGTCCTACAATGAGCAGTTCTTC.

This clone was counted only a few times. The chain recombines TRBV19 with TRBJ2-1; D not certain. This CDR3 has 15 amino acids. Germline V lookup: CDR1 LNHDA, CDR2 SQIVND (reference sequence). V was trimmed by 3 bases and J by 0 bases, leaving 9 bases between them. The CDR3 nucleotides read TGTGCCAGTAGTATCGGTGGTTACTCCTACAATGAGCAGTTCTTC. Translated, it gives CASSIGGYSYNEQFF.

This clone was seen only a few times. The chain has TRBV7-2 and TRBJ1-3; D possibly corresponds to TRBD1 (5 bases). Germline V gene data show CDR1 as SGHTA and CDR2 as FQGNSA. V was clipped by 5 bases and J by 2 bases, with 16 bases between them. The CDR3 covers 16 residues. The CDR3 region has the DNA TGTGCCAGCAGCCCGGGACTTCTATCAGCTGGAAACACCATATATTTT. Translation: CASSPGLLSAGNTIYF. The full variable domain, completed using reference TRBV7-2 and TRBJ1-3, is GAGVSQSPSNKVTEKGKDVELRCDPISGHTALYWYRQSLGQGLEFLIYFQGNSAPDKSGLPSDRFSAERTGGSVSTLTIQRTQQEDSAVYLCASSPGLLSAGNTIYFGEGSWLTVV.

The chain carries TRBV19 and TRBJ2-5, with D hard to call. This CDR3 is 13 amino acids long. Germline assignment: CDR1 LNHDA and CDR2 SQIVND (reference sequence). V was pared by 3 bases and J by 3 bases, with 8 bases between. For the CDR3, the DNA is TGTGCCAGTAGTATTATGGGTAAAGAGACCCAGTACTTC. Amino acid sequence: CASSIMGKETQYF.

This clone has a handful of counts. This chain's CDR3 is CAFTDRPGGDSPLHF. The CDR3 DNA reads as TGTGCCTTCACTGACCGGCCAGGGGGAGATTCACCCCTCCACTTT. The chain recombines TRBV30 with TRBJ1-6, with 7 bases aligning to TRBD1. This CDR3 is built from 15 residues. J lost 8 bases, V lost 7 bases, and 14 bases had no gene match. The germline V gene encodes CDR1 GTSNPN and CDR2 SVGIG (reference sequence).

As concerns this clone: The same CDR3 is also encoded by other DNA sequences in this sample. V is TRBV9 and J is TRBJ2-5, with D possibly matching TRBD1 (5 bases). With 1 base removed from V and 2 bases from J, the gap between germline ends came to 6 bases. CDR1 is SGDLS and CDR2 is YYNGEE in the germline V gene. The CDR3 is 13 residues long. CDR3 amino acids: CASSVTGQETQYF. In DNA form, the CDR3 reads TGTGCCAGCAGCGTAACAGGTCAAGAGACCCAGTACTTC.

The chain recombines TRBV5-4 with TRBJ2-5, with D tentatively TRBD2 (6 bases). The germline V gene has CDR1 SGHNT and CDR2 YYREEE (reference sequence). V shed 6 bases and J shed 4 bases, with 19 bases lying between them. There are 15 residues in the CDR3. The CDR3 sequence is CASTSRVGGGETQYF. The CDR3 DNA reads TGTGCCAGCACCTCCCGGGTTGGGGGAGGAGAGACCCAGTACTTC.

The chain joins TRBV6-5 to TRBJ1-4; D is unresolved. Germline CDR1 reads MNHEY; CDR2 reads SVGAGI. The germline V and J ends were trimmed by 0 bases and 7 bases, with 6 bases remaining between them. CDR3 length: 13 residues. The CDR3 sequence is CASSYSRSEKLFF. As DNA, the CDR3 is TGTGCCAGCAGTTACTCAAGATCTGAAAAACTGTTTTTT.

V and J are TRBV27 and TRBJ2-7; 8 nucleotides align to TRBD1. CDR3 length equals 15 residues. The junction had 11 bases not matched to a gene; V was cut back by 5 bases and J by 5 bases. Per the germline V gene, CDR1 is MNHEY and CDR2 is SMNVEV (reference sequence). The CDR3 loop reads CASSPRRQGAHEQYF. Written as DNA, the CDR3 is TGTGCCAGCAGTCCACGTAGGCAGGGGGCCCACGAGCAGTACTTC.

In this sample, this clone turned up a few times. This rearrangement joins TRBV7-2 to TRBJ1-2, with 9 positions matching TRBD1. Germline V gene sequence: CDR1 SGHTA, CDR2 FQGNSA. This CDR3 contains 15 residues. The trim removed 3 bases at V and 1 base at J, leaving 3 bases unmatched. DNA of the CDR3: TGTGCCAGCAGCTTCCGACAGGGGGATAACTATGGCTACACCTTC. Amino acid sequence: CASSFRQGDNYGYTF.

This clone was seen a handful of times. V gene TRBV6-5 combines with J gene TRBJ1-4, with TRBD1 matching over 9 bases. The CDR3 extends over 14 amino acids. Trimming took 5 bases from V and 7 from J; bases not matched to a gene: 5. Germline CDR1 and CDR2: MNHEY and SVGAGI. The CDR3 protein is CASSLGQGTEKLFF. For the CDR3, the DNA is TGTGCCAGCAGTCTCGGACAGGGGACTGAAAAACTGTTTTTT.

This clone was counted only a few times. The rearrangement joins TRBV6-5 to TRBJ2-5, with D possibly being TRBD1 or TRBD2 (5 bases each). The CDR3 is made up of 14 amino acids. Per germline, CDR1 MNHEY and CDR2 SVGAGI. V was shortened by 5 bases and J by 2 bases, with 12 bases between the two germline ends. CDR3 sequence reads: CASSRRDRQETQYF. CDR3 DNA sequence: TGTGCCAGCAGTCGACGGGACCGTCAAGAGACCCAGTACTTC.

This clone was detected a few times. This chain joins TRBV5-4 and TRBJ2-5, with D possibly matching TRBD2 (6 bases). This CDR3 region has 15 residues. The germline V and J ends were trimmed by 0 bases and 2 bases, with 11 bases remaining between them. The V gene's germline CDR1 is SGHNT and CDR2 YYREEE (reference sequence). The CDR3 DNA is TGTGCCAGCAGCTTGGTGGGACTCGGACAAGAGACCCAGTACTTC. It translates to CASSLVGLGQETQYF.

This clone was counted only a few times. V is TRBV14 and J is TRBJ1-1; D remains unclear. In germline, CDR1 is SGHDN, CDR2 FVKESK. This CDR3 comprises 13 residues. Between the trimmed V and J ends, which lost 5 bases and 4 bases, there was a span of 11 bases. The chain's CDR3 is CASSRTVSTEAFF. For the CDR3, the DNA is TGTGCCAGCAGCAGAACGGTCAGCACTGAAGCTTTCTTT.

This clone has just a few counts. The genes are TRBV30 and TRBJ1-5, with D possibly matching TRBD1 (6 bases). The CDR3 length is 14 residues. Per the germline V gene, CDR1 is GTSNPN and CDR2 is SVGIG (reference sequence). V dropped 1 base and J dropped 2 bases, with 9 bases sitting between them. This CDR3 reads CAWSAAGGNQPQHF. Written as DNA, the CDR3 is TGTGCCTGGAGTGCGGCAGGGGGCAATCAGCCCCAGCATTTT.

The chain employs TRBV6-6 and TRBJ1-2, with D unclear. Trimming pared 6 bases from V and 1 base from J, leaving 3 bases between. The CDR3 is made up of 11 amino acids. Germline V lookup: CDR1 MNHNY, CDR2 SVGAGI (reference sequence). CDR3 protein: CASRGNYGYTF. CDR3 DNA sequence: TGTGCCAGCAGGGGTAACTATGGCTACACCTTC.

This chain links TRBV2 with TRBJ2-5, with 7 bases identical to TRBD1. The J segment lost 5 bases and the V segment lost 3 bases, leaving 9 bases of the junction unmatched. CDR1 and CDR2 from the germline V gene are SNHLY and FYNNEI. The CDR3 runs to 15 residues. CDR3 bases: TGTGCCAGCAGTGAGGCTACAGGGGTCGAGGAGACCCAGTACTTC. Encoded protein: CASSEATGVEETQYF.

This clone was recorded a few times. This chain's CDR3 is CASSPGGGGDYGYTF. The DNA for the CDR3 is TGTGCCAGCAGCCCCGGGGGAGGGGGCGACTATGGCTACACCTTC. This chain uses TRBV4-2 with TRBJ1-2; 7 bases fit TRBD1. V shed 4 bases, J shed 3 bases, and the junction held 8 bases outside the gene matches. Germline V gene sequence: CDR1 LGHNA, CDR2 YNFKEQ. The CDR3 has 15 residues.